The T cell receptor beta chain under discussion was sequenced for a study of blood T cell repertoires in COVID-19. Study as a whole: Acute-phase and convalescent COVID-19 samples originated in the United States, Italy and Spain. PBMCs, B-cell-depleted T cells, or T cells were the source of the cDNA or gDNA that made up the material.

As processed by the authors: Researchers report that nucleated cell counts were estimated from reference gene primer amplification. This table comes from immunoSEQ multiplex PCR, and its TCRdb copy is limited to in-frame clones, with some not included. V and J calls and clone size are given by that table; D and trimming were obtained from the DNA. The data hold around 200,000 clones, with approximately 86% observed a single time. The CDR3 runs 12 residues. The ends were cut back, 5 bases at V and 3 bases at J, with 5 bases in the middle. Germline CDR1 reads LNHDA; CDR2 reads SQIVND (reference sequence).

V and J are TRBV19 and TRBJ1-5; no clear D gene. This TCR was sampled from a man aged 40-55 years with active or convalescent COVID-19. The sample consisted of peripheral blood. Here the CDR3 reads CASSFHNQPQHF. The CDR3 DNA is TGTGCCAGTAGTTTTCACAATCAGCCCCAGCATTTT.